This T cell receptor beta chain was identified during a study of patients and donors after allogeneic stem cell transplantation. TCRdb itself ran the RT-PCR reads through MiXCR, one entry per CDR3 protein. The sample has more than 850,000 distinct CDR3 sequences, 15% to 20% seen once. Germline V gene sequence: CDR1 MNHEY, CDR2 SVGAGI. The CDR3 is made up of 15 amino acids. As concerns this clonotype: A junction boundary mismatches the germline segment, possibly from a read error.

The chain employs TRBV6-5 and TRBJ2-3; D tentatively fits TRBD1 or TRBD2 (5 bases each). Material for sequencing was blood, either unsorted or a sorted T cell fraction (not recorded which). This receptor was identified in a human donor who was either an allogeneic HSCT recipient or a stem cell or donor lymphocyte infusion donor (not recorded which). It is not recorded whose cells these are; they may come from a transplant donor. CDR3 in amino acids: CASSYSGVTTDTQCF. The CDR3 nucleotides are TGTGCCAGCAGTTACTCGGGGGTAACGACAGATACGCAGTGTTTT.